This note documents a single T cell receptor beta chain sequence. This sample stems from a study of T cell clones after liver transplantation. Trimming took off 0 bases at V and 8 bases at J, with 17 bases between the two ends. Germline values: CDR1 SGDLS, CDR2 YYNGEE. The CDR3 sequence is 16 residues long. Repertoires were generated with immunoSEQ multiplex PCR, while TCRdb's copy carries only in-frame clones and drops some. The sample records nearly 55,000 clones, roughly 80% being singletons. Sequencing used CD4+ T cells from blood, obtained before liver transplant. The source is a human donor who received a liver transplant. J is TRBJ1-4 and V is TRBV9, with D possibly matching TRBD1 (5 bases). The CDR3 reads CASSVDAWQEGEKLFF. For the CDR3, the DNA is TGTGCCAGCAGCGTAGATGCGTGGCAGGAGGGGGAAAAACTGTTTTTT. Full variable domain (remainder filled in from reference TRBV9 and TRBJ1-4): DSGVTQTPKHLITATGQRVTLRCSPRSGDLSVYWYQQSLDQGLQFLIQYYNGEERAKGNILERFSAQQFPDLHSELNLSSLELGDSALYFCASSVDAWQEGEKLFFGSGTQLSVL.